Listed below are T cell receptor beta chains from one sample, sequenced in a study of patients and donors after allogeneic stem cell transplantation. In TCRdb, the RT-PCR reads were re-called with MiXCR into one record per CDR3 protein. Of 900,000 to 1,000,000 distinct CDR3 sequences listed, more than 15% are singletons. Material for sequencing was blood, either unsorted or a sorted T cell fraction (not recorded which). These receptors all stem from a human donor who was either an allogeneic HSCT recipient or a stem cell or donor lymphocyte infusion donor (not recorded which). It is not recorded whose cells these are; they may come from a transplant donor. Both conserved end residues are part of each CDR3. The D gene is left open where the match is weak. Clone size is given for some rows only: seen once, a few or many times, or a class if the clone is expanded.

DNA,CDR3,size,V,J,D
TGTGCCAGCGCCCCCCCGAGGACAGAGTATGGCTACACCTTC,CASAPPRTEYGYTF,few,TRBV7-9,TRBJ1-2,-
TGCGCCAGCAGCCAAGATCTAGACAGGGGTAGACTCCAGCATTTT,CASSQDLDRGRLQHF,-,TRBV4-3,TRBJ1-5,TRBD1
TGTGCCAGCAGTCTTGGGGGGGGCCGTGTGAGTGAGCAGTTCTTC,CASSLGGGRVSEQFF,-,TRBV11-2,TRBJ2-1,-
TGTGCCAGCAGGGTTAGCGGCGGCGAGACCCAGTACTTC,CASRVSGGETQYF,many,TRBV25-1,TRBJ2-5,-
TGTGCCAGCAGCCCAGCCGGGACAGCGAACGATGAGCAGTTCTTC,CASSPAGTANDEQFF,once,TRBV7-8,TRBJ2-1,TRBD1
TGTGCCAGCAGCGAAAGACCCTCCTCGAGGGACACCATATATTTT,CASSERPSSRDTIYF,few,TRBV12-3/TRBV12-4,TRBJ1-3,-
TGTGCCAGCAGCTTGGGAAGATCTAACTATGGCTACACCTTC,CASSLGRSNYGYTF,many,TRBV5-5,TRBJ1-2,-
TGCGCCAGCAGCCAGGACGAGTATAGCACAGATACGCAGTATTTT,CASSQDEYSTDTQYF,-,TRBV4-1,TRBJ2-3,-
TGTGCCAGCGACCACGGGACTAGCGCTCAAGAGACCCAGTACTTC,CASDHGTSAQETQYF,-,TRBV25-1,TRBJ2-5,TRBD2
TGTGCCAGCAGTGTAACTAACGTCTACAATGAGCAGTTCTTC,CASSVTNVYNEQFF,-,TRBV2,TRBJ2-1,-
TGTGCCAGCAGTCTCCGCCGGGACAGCACAGATACGCAGTATTTT,CASSLRRDSTDTQYF,-,TRBV6-1,TRBJ2-3,-
TGTGCCAGCAGCAACGGGGGTCAAGCTTTCTTT,CASSNGGQAFF,-,TRBV6-2/TRBV6-3,TRBJ1-1,-
TGTGCCAGCAGCCAAGATGGGCCTCTCGCAGCTGCTTACGAGCAGTACTTC,CASSQDGPLAAAYEQYF,-,TRBV4-2,TRBJ2-7,-
TGTGCCAGCAGGAGCACAGGGGATGCTAACTATGGCTACACCTTC,CASRSTGDANYGYTF,-,TRBV6-1,TRBJ1-2,TRBD1
TGTGCCAGCAGTTCAGACAGGGTCCGAGAGACCCAGTACTTC,CASSSDRVRETQYF,few,TRBV12-3/TRBV12-4,TRBJ2-5,TRBD1
TGTGCCAGCAGTTTGTTCAGCTCTGGAAACACCATATATTTT,CASSLFSSGNTIYF,many,TRBV12-3/TRBV12-4,TRBJ1-3,-
TGTGCCAGCAGGATGGACACCTTTCTCTCCTACGAGCAGTACTTC,CASRMDTFLSYEQYF,-,TRBV2,TRBJ2-7,-
TGTGCCAGCAGGGAGGGGGGCAATCAGCCCCAGCATTTT,CASREGGNQPQHF,-,TRBV6-6,TRBJ1-5,-
TGTGCCGTGGCGGGAGATACGCAGTATTTT,CAVAGDTQYF,few,TRBV2,TRBJ2-3,-
TGCAGTGTAAGAAAAAAGGACGGTCACGGGAGTGAAAAACTGTTTTTT,CSVRKKDGHGSEKLFF,once,TRBV20-1,TRBJ1-4,-
TGTGCCAGCAGCTTAGCGGGAAAGAACACTGAAGCTTTCTTT,CASSLAGKNTEAFF,many,TRBV7-6,TRBJ1-1,-
TGTGCCAGCAGCCTCCCGACTAGCGGTACGCAGTATTTT,CASSLPTSGTQYF,-,TRBV3-1,TRBJ2-3,TRBD2
TGTGCCAGCAGCTTACGGGAGGGTTCGAGCTACGAGCAGTACTTC,CASSLREGSSYEQYF,-,TRBV7-2,TRBJ2-7,TRBD2
TGTGCCAGCAGCCACCTGTCCAGCTCTGGAAACACCATATATTTT,CASSHLSSSGNTIYF,-,TRBV3-1,TRBJ1-3,-
TGTGCCAGCAGTTTATTCCCCGGGGGGGACATGGCGAACTATGGCTACACCTTC,CASSLFPGGDMANYGYTF,many,TRBV12-3/TRBV12-4,TRBJ1-2,-
TGTGCCAGCAGAAGGACTAGCAGTAGCACCGGGGAGCTGTTTTTT,CASRRTSSSTGELFF,few,TRBV12-3/TRBV12-4,TRBJ2-2,TRBD2
TGTGCCAGCAGGGCTAGCGGGAGGACAAAAGAGACCCAGTACTTC,CASRASGRTKETQYF,few,TRBV7-2,TRBJ2-5,TRBD2
TGTGCCAGCAAAGAACTAGCGGGTCCGGGGGTCAATGAGCAGTTCTTC,CASKELAGPGVNEQFF,-,TRBV2,TRBJ2-1,TRBD2
TGTGCCAGCAGCGCAAAACATGGGACCGTCAAGGGGCTTATCACAGATACGCAGTATTTT,CASSAKHGTVKGLITDTQYF,-,TRBV21-1,TRBJ2-3,-
TGTGCCAGCAGCCCTCCCGGGACTAGCTGGAATGAGCAGTTCTTC,CASSPPGTSWNEQFF,many,TRBV7-9,TRBJ2-1,TRBD2